A single sample gave rise to the 32 T cell receptor beta chains below, sequenced in a study of blood T cell repertoires in COVID-19. Sequenced by immunoSEQ multiplex PCR; TCRdb stores in-frame clones only, minus some. Of about 26,000 clones listed, roughly 84% are singletons. The sequencing input was peripheral blood. These receptors originate from a human donor in a cohort sampled during active COVID-19.

The CDR3 sequence: CASSTTENTIYF. The DNA for the CDR3 is TGTGCCAGCTCAACGACAGAAAACACCATATATTTT. The rearrangement uses TRBV18 and TRBJ1-3, with a weak D call TRBD1 (5 bases). Germline CDR1 is KGHSH and CDR2 is LQKENI. CDR3 length: 12 amino acids. Trimming pared 5 bases from V and 6 bases from J, leaving 8 bases between.

CDR3 nucleotide sequence: TGTGCCTGGAGTGGTTTGGGACTAGCGAAAAAGACCCAGTACTTC. Translated: CAWSGLGLAKKTQYF. The rearrangement links TRBV30 to TRBJ2-5, with 10 bases lining up with TRBD2. Germline V gene lookup returns CDR1 GTSNPN and CDR2 SVGIG (reference sequence). V lost 1 base, J lost 6 bases, and 8 bases stayed unmatched. There are 15 residues in the CDR3.

This chain connects TRBV24-1 to TRBJ2-3, with 7 bases fitting TRBD1. This CDR3 is built from 16 residues. Germline trimming cut 1 base from V and 4 bases from J; bases unmatched to any gene: 7. In germline, CDR1 is KGHDR, CDR2 SFDVKD. CDR3 loop: CATSDFKEQGPDTQYF. The CDR3 DNA sequence: TGTGCCACCAGTGATTTCAAGGAACAGGGGCCAGATACGCAGTATTTT.

This chain connects TRBV19 to TRBJ1-2; no clear D. The germline V gene has CDR1 LNHDA and CDR2 SQIVND (reference sequence). V was trimmed by 6 bases and J by 4 bases, leaving 18 bases between them. The CDR3 runs to 15 residues. CDR3 bases: TGTGCCAGTAGGGGCTCGTACGGTGGCCTCTATGGCTACACCTTC. Encoded protein: CASRGSYGGLYGYTF. Together with reference TRBV19 and TRBJ1-2, the CDR3 gives the full variable domain: DGGITQSPKYLFRKEGQNVTLSCEQNLNHDAMYWYRQDPGQGLRLIYYSQIVNDFQKGDIAEGYSVSREKKESFPLTVTSAQKNPTAFYLCASRGSYGGLYGYTFGSGTRLTVV.

The chain is built from TRBV2 and TRBJ2-2; 9 positions match TRBD2. The CDR3 runs 16 residues. V shed 6 bases and J 5 bases; nucleotides not matched to a gene: 10. Germline CDR1 is SNHLY and CDR2 is FYNNEI. This CDR3 reads CASRKTSGRQTGELFF. The DNA for the CDR3 is TGTGCCAGCAGGAAGACTAGCGGCAGACAAACCGGGGAGCTGTTTTTT.

The gene calls are TRBV27 and TRBJ2-7; 7 positions agree with TRBD1. Germline trimming cut 1 base from V and 3 bases from J; bases unmatched to any gene: 3. The CDR3 is 14 amino acids. The germline gives CDR1 MNHEY, CDR2 SMNVEV (reference sequence). DNA of the CDR3: TGTGCCAGCAGTTTATATGGGGACAGCTACGAGCAGTACTTC. Encoded protein: CASSLYGDSYEQYF.

The chain combines TRBV9 with TRBJ2-7, with TRBD1 as a possible D gene (6 bases). Germline V gene sequence: CDR1 SGDLS, CDR2 YYNGEE. With 3 bases removed from V and 0 bases from J, the gap between germline ends came to 13 bases. The CDR3 runs 15 residues. CDR3 sequence reads: CASSARDTDSYEQYF. In nucleotides, the CDR3 is TGTGCCAGCAGCGCCAGGGACACCGACTCCTACGAGCAGTACTTC.

This rearrangement joins TRBV5-8 to TRBJ2-2, with 7 nucleotides matching TRBD1. Per germline, CDR1 SGHTS and CDR2 YDEGEE. V dropped 2 bases and J dropped 9; count of bases not matched to a gene: 13. The length of the CDR3 is 16 residues. The CDR3 reads CASSFGDLRGRRELFF. The CDR3 DNA sequence: TGTGCCAGCAGCTTCGGAGACCTTAGGGGGCGCAGGGAGCTGTTTTTT.

The chain uses TRBV4-1 and TRBJ1-5; D remains unclear. The CDR3 sequence is 16 residues long. Per germline, CDR1 MGHRA and CDR2 YSYEKL. Between the trimmed V and J ends, which lost 0 bases and 4 bases, there was a span of 13 bases. CDR3 in DNA: TGCGCCAGCAGCCAAGATCTGGCTAGGAAAAATCAGCCCCAGCATTTT. This gives the protein CASSQDLARKNQPQHF.

The chain has TRBV28 and TRBJ1-3, with a weak D call TRBD1 (5 bases). Germline assignment: CDR1 MDHEN and CDR2 SYDVKM. The CDR3 consists of 13 residues. The V gene lost 6 bases and the J gene lost 4 bases, with 10 bases spanning the gap. The CDR3 protein is CASRQGAGNTIYF. The CDR3 nucleotides read TGTGCCAGCAGGCAGGGTGCGGGAAACACCATATATTTT.

The chain joins TRBV7-2 to TRBJ2-5; 8 bases match TRBD2. V shed 1 base, J shed 5 bases, and the junction held 6 bases outside the gene matches. Germline CDR1 is SGHTA and CDR2 is FQGNSA. The CDR3 length is 15 residues. This CDR3 reads CASSLVLSGGETQYF. The CDR3 DNA follows: TGTGCCAGCAGCTTAGTCTTGTCGGGGGGGGAGACCCAGTACTTC.

J is TRBJ1-6 and V is TRBV27, with 7 bases aligning to TRBD1. CDR3 length equals 19 residues. In germline, CDR1 is MNHEY, CDR2 SMNVEV (reference sequence). J gave up 1 base and V 4 bases, and 13 bases lay outside the gene matches. DNA for the CDR3: TGTGCCAGCAGTTCACAGGGGAGTAGTTTTCTGTCCTATAATTCACCCCTCCACTTT. Translated: CASSSQGSSFLSYNSPLHF.

The gene calls are TRBV7-2 and TRBJ2-7; TRBD2 matches 9 bases. After removal of 5 bases from V and 2 bases from J, the junction contained 4 bases not matched to a gene. This CDR3 is built from 14 residues. Germline V lookup: CDR1 SGHTA, CDR2 FQGNSA. The CDR3 loop is CASSQLAGPYEQYF. The CDR3 coding sequence is TGTGCCAGCAGCCAGCTAGCGGGACCCTACGAGCAGTACTTC. Based on the CDR3 plus reference TRBV7-2 and TRBJ2-7, the full variable domain is GAGVSQSPSNKVTEKGKDVELRCDPISGHTALYWYRQSLGQGLEFLIYFQGNSAPDKSGLPSDRFSAERTGGSVSTLTIQRTQQEDSAVYLCASSQLAGPYEQYFGPGTRLTVT.

This clone was recorded only once. The chain is built from TRBV7-6 and TRBJ1-2, with a tentative D call TRBD1 (6 bases). Between the trimmed V and J ends, which lost 5 bases and 3 bases, there was a span of 16 bases. Looked up from germline, CDR1 is SGHVS and CDR2 is FNYEAQ. The CDR3 consists of 15 residues. For the CDR3, the DNA is TGTGCCAGCAGCAGAAAACAGGGCATGGACTATGGCTACACCTTC. Translated: CASSRKQGMDYGYTF.

The chain recombines TRBV4-2 with TRBJ2-2, with 9 bases identical to TRBD1. With V trimmed by 2 bases and J by 3 bases, 7 bases remained unmatched. Germline CDR1 and CDR2: LGHNA and YNFKEQ. CDR3 length: 17 amino acids. CDR3 in amino acids: CASSQLYRGRDTGELFF. DNA of the CDR3: TGTGCCAGCAGCCAACTATACAGGGGGCGGGACACCGGGGAGCTGTTTTTT.

The chain joins TRBV7-2 to TRBJ1-5; D is unclear. V lost 1 base and J 6 bases, leaving 10 bases between the germline ends. The CDR3 runs 14 residues. From germline, CDR1 is SGHTA and CDR2 FQGNSA. DNA of the CDR3: TGTGCCAGCAGCTTAGTTAAGGAGGGTCAGCCCCAGCATTTT. The encoded protein is CASSLVKEGQPQHF. Variable domain in full (rest from reference TRBV7-2 and TRBJ1-5): GAGVSQSPSNKVTEKGKDVELRCDPISGHTALYWYRQSLGQGLEFLIYFQGNSAPDKSGLPSDRFSAERTGGSVSTLTIQRTQQEDSAVYLCASSLVKEGQPQHFGDGTRLSIL.

The V call is TRBV4-1, the J call TRBJ2-1; TRBD2 matches at 10 bases. Germline loops: CDR1 MGHRA, CDR2 YSYEKL. This CDR3 spans 16 amino acids. Trimming removed 1 base from V and 9 bases from J; junction bases left unmatched: 9. As DNA, the CDR3 is TGCGCCAGCAGCCAAGGTGCAGCGGGAGGGCCTACTGAGCAGTTCTTC. Residues: CASSQGAAGGPTEQFF.

The chain employs TRBV9 and TRBJ1-6; tentatively, D is TRBD1 (5 bases). Germline V gene sequence: CDR1 SGDLS, CDR2 YYNGEE. The V gene lost 0 bases and the J gene lost 8 bases, with 12 bases spanning the gap. This CDR3 has 15 residues. CDR3 loop: CASSVGPETDSPLHF. The CDR3 region has the DNA TGTGCCAGCAGCGTAGGCCCAGAGACAGATTCACCCCTCCACTTT.

This chain joins TRBV3-1 (or the pseudogene TRBV3-2) and TRBJ1-2, with no clear D. The germline CDR1 and CDR2 sequences are LGHDT and YNNKEL (reference sequence). The CDR3 is 14 amino acids. V was clipped by 0 bases and J by 3 bases, with 8 bases between them. The CDR3 spells CASSQDSADYGYTF. CDR3 DNA: TGTGCCAGCAGCCAAGATTCAGCGGACTATGGCTACACCTTC.

The chain is built from TRBV10-3 and TRBJ1-1; weak D call: TRBD1 (6 bases). CDR3 length: 14 amino acids. The ends were cut back, 4 bases at V and 3 bases at J, with 12 bases in the middle. Germline V gene data show CDR1 as ENHRY and CDR2 as SYGVKD. For the CDR3, the DNA is TGTGCCATCAGTGTGTCAGGGGCATACACTGAAGCTTTCTTT. This sequence encodes CAISVSGAYTEAFF.

This clone came up a few times. The rearrangement joins TRBV19 to TRBJ2-1; 8 bases map to TRBD2. V was clipped by 5 bases and J by 0 bases; unmatched bases: 6. Germline assignment: CDR1 LNHDA and CDR2 SQIVND (reference sequence). The CDR3 extends over 16 amino acids. The CDR3 region has the DNA TGTGCCAGTAGTCCGCGGACTAGCAGCTCCTACAATGAGCAGTTCTTC. Protein sequence: CASSPRTSSSYNEQFF.

The chain has TRBV14 and TRBJ1-4; 9 bases align to TRBD1. Germline CDR1 SGHDN, CDR2 FVKESK. This CDR3 comprises 14 residues. V lost 4 bases, J lost 9 bases, and 6 bases stayed unmatched. The CDR3 bases are TGTGCCAGCAGCCTCACAGGGGGCGGAAAAAAACTGTTTTTT. This sequence encodes CASSLTGGGKKLFF. Using reference TRBV14 and TRBJ1-4 for the parts outside the CDR3, the full variable domain is EAGVTQFPSHSVIEKGQTVTLRCDPISGHDNLYWYRRVMGKEIKFLLHFVKESKQDESGMPNNRFLAERTGGTYSTLKVQPAELEDSGVYFCASSLTGGGKKLFFGSGTQLSVL.

The V gene is TRBV19, the J gene TRBJ2-7; D possibly corresponds to TRBD1 (6 bases). The CDR3 contains 14 residues. V was shortened by 5 bases and J by 4 bases, with 15 bases between the two germline ends. Germline CDR1 and CDR2: LNHDA and SQIVND (reference sequence). CDR3 amino acids: CASSASQGRYEQYF. As DNA, the CDR3 is TGTGCCAGTAGTGCCTCACAGGGCCGATACGAGCAGTACTTC.

V is TRBV6-5 and J is TRBJ2-7; 8 bases align to TRBD2. From germline, CDR1 is MNHEY and CDR2 SVGAGI. The trim removed 10 bases at V and 0 bases at J, leaving 8 bases unmatched. CDR3 length: 14 amino acids. This CDR3 reads CATMGTRSSYEQYF. The CDR3 nucleotides are TGTGCCACCATGGGGACTAGGAGCTCCTACGAGCAGTACTTC.

The J gene is TRBJ1-6, the V gene TRBV30, with D possibly TRBD1 on 5 matching bases. The V gene lost 4 bases and the J gene lost 7 bases, with 11 bases spanning the gap. The CDR3 sequence is 13 residues long. Germline V lookup: CDR1 GTSNPN, CDR2 SVGIG (reference sequence). Written as DNA, the CDR3 is TGTGCCTGGACGGGACTCCCAAATTCACCCCTCCACTTT. Protein: CAWTGLPNSPLHF.

The genes are TRBV19 and TRBJ2-3; 10 nucleotides match TRBD2. The germline V gene has CDR1 LNHDA and CDR2 SQIVND (reference sequence). After removal of 5 bases from V and 5 bases from J, the junction contained 4 bases not matched to a gene. CDR3 length: 14 residues. CDR3 bases: TGTGCCAGTAGTCCTAGCGGGAGACGAGATACGCAGTATTTT. It codes for CASSPSGRRDTQYF.

The chain links TRBV7-9 to TRBJ2-1; 9 bases are shared with TRBD2. The CDR3 has 17 residues. CDR1 SEHNR and CDR2 FQNEAQ come from the germline V gene (reference sequence). J was trimmed by 5 bases and V by 6 bases; bases with no gene match: 14. CDR3 DNA sequence: TGTGCCAGCAGGCCAAGCTTCCTAGCGGGGTCTAACAATGAGCAGTTCTTC. It encodes CASRPSFLAGSNNEQFF.

The V and J genes are TRBV9 and TRBJ2-2, with 9 bases aligning to TRBD2. Germline values: CDR1 SGDLS, CDR2 YYNGEE. The CDR3 is 17 residues long. The junction had 11 bases not matched to a gene; V was cut back by 4 bases and J by 4 bases. CDR3 region: CASSLTLAGDLTGELFF. The DNA for the CDR3 is TGTGCCAGCAGCCTCACTTTAGCGGGGGACCTCACCGGGGAGCTGTTTTTT.

This clone came up once. For the CDR3, the DNA is TGTGCCAGCAGCTCCTTAGGGGGCGGAACCAATCAGCCCCAGCATTTT. It translates to CASSSLGGGTNQPQHF. V and J are TRBV5-6 and TRBJ1-5; TRBD1 agrees at 7 bases. Unmatched junction bases numbered 9, after V lost 3 bases and J lost 3 bases. Germline CDR1 and CDR2: SGHDT and YYEEEE. The CDR3 is made up of 16 amino acids.

V and J are TRBV19 and TRBJ1-5, with 7 bases matching TRBD1. This CDR3 spans 16 amino acids. V lost 4 bases and J lost 0; bases outside the gene matches: 6. CDR1 and CDR2 (germline): LNHDA, SQIVND (reference sequence). The CDR3 here is CASSTTGQHSNQPQHF. The CDR3 DNA follows: TGTGCCAGTAGTACAACGGGACAGCATAGCAATCAGCCCCAGCATTTT.

V usage is TRBV28 and J usage is TRBJ2-7; 10 bases align to TRBD1. The V gene end was trimmed by 7 bases and the J gene end by 2 bases; junction bases not matched to a gene: 8. Per the germline V gene, CDR1 is MDHEN and CDR2 is SYDVKM. The CDR3 has 15 residues. The CDR3 sequence is CASNPGQGGTYEQYF. The CDR3 nucleotides read TGTGCCAGCAATCCCGGACAGGGGGGAACCTACGAGCAGTACTTC.

The chain has TRBV6-5 and TRBJ2-7; 12 bases map to TRBD2. Trimming removed 5 bases from V and 0 bases from J; junction bases left unmatched: 2. CDR3 length equals 15 residues. Germline CDR1 and CDR2: MNHEY and SVGAGI. CDR3 residues: CASSPTSGSSYEQYF. DNA of the CDR3: TGTGCCAGCAGTCCGACTAGCGGGAGCTCCTACGAGCAGTACTTC.